Following are 4 T cell receptor beta chains from one sample sequenced in a study of cytomegalovirus exposure and HLA in healthy donors. Clones were read by immunoSEQ multiplex PCR, and TCRdb kept only the in-frame ones, dropping some. The data contain approximately 160,000 clones, roughly 86% of them seen just once; the ten biggest clones take up around 3.8%. The material sequenced was PBMCs. These receptors were taken from a man in his late teens or twenties in good health and CMV-seropositive.

There are a few counts of this clone. The rearrangement uses TRBV10-2 and TRBJ1-5; 8 bases agree with TRBD1. Germline V gene data show CDR1 as WSHSY and CDR2 as SAAADI. This CDR3 contains 15 residues. Losses at the gene ends were 5 bases for V and 0 bases for J; bases not matched to a gene: 3. CDR3 nucleotides: TGCGCCAGCAGTCCGGGACAGGCTAGCAATCAGCCCCAGCATTTT. Translated, it gives CASSPGQASNQPQHF.

Here the CDR3 DNA reads TGTGCCACCAGGTTACAGGGTCTCGATGGCTACACCTTC. It yields the protein CATRLQGLDGYTF. The rearrangement links TRBV15 to TRBJ1-2; possibly TRBD1 for D (6 bases). The CDR3 has 13 amino acids. With 6 bases removed from V and 6 bases from J, the gap between germline ends came to 14 bases. In germline, CDR1 is LNHNV, CDR2 YYDKDF (reference sequence).

The V and J genes are TRBV27 and TRBJ2-7; possible D gene TRBD2, 5 bases. The V end lost 3 bases, the J end lost 2 bases, and 8 bases lay between the germline ends. The CDR3 loop spans 13 amino acids. CDR1 MNHEY and CDR2 SMNVEV come from the germline V gene (reference sequence). DNA of the CDR3: TGTGCCAGCAGTTTCACTAGAGCCTACGAGCAGTACTTC. Translated, it gives CASSFTRAYEQYF.

V is TRBV9 and J is TRBJ2-3; no firm D call. CDR3 length: 16 residues. The germline V gene has CDR1 SGDLS and CDR2 YYNGEE. V lost 0 bases and J 3 bases, leaving 14 bases between the germline ends. Written as DNA, the CDR3 is TGTGCCAGCAGCGTAGCTCCCAACGGTTTTACAGATACGCAGTATTTT. Protein: CASSVAPNGFTDTQYF.